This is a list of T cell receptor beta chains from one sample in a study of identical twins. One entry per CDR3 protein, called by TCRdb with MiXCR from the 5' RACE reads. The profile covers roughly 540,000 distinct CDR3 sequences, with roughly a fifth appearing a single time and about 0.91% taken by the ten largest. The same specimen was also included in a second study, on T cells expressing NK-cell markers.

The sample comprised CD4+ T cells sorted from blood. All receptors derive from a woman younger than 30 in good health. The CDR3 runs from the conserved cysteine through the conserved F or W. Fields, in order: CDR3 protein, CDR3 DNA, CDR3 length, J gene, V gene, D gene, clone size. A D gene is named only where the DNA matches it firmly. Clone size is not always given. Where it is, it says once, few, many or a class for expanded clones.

CDR3aa: CASSLGSANEQFF; CDR3nt: TGCGCCAGCAGCTTGGGGTCAGCCAATGAGCAGTTCTTC; len: 13; j_gene: TRBJ2-1; v_gene: TRBV5-1; d_gene: NA; abundance: few
CDR3aa: CASSPPGGSHYGYTF; CDR3nt: TGTGCCAGCAGCCCCCCGGGCGGCTCCCACTATGGCTACACCTTC; len: 15; j_gene: TRBJ1-2; v_gene: TRBV9; d_gene: NA; abundance: NA
CDR3aa: CASGSPTGVSTGELFF; CDR3nt: TGTGCTAGTGGTTCACCTACGGGGGTGAGCACCGGGGAGCTGTTTTTT; len: 16; j_gene: TRBJ2-2; v_gene: TRBV12-5; d_gene: NA; abundance: NA
CDR3aa: CSARTSSGSWETQYF; CDR3nt: TGCAGTGCTAGAACGAGTAGCGGGAGTTGGGAGACCCAGTACTTC; len: 15; j_gene: TRBJ2-5; v_gene: TRBV20-1; d_gene: TRBD2; abundance: few
CDR3aa: CASSRLSDNTEAFF; CDR3nt: TGTGCCAGCAGTCGCCTTTCAGATAACACTGAAGCTTTCTTT; len: 14; j_gene: TRBJ1-1; v_gene: TRBV6-2/TRBV6-3; d_gene: NA; abundance: NA
CDR3aa: CASSFTSGYTDTQYF; CDR3nt: TGTGCCAGCAGCTTTACTAGCGGATACACAGATACGCAGTATTTT; len: 15; j_gene: TRBJ2-3; v_gene: TRBV7-3; d_gene: TRBD2; abundance: NA
CDR3aa: CASKPDSNEQFF; CDR3nt: TGTGCCAGCAAACCCGACAGCAATGAGCAGTTCTTC; len: 12; j_gene: TRBJ2-1; v_gene: TRBV21-1; d_gene: NA; abundance: NA
CDR3aa: CASRESGTDYGYTF; CDR3nt: TGTGCCAGCAGAGAATCCGGGACAGACTATGGCTACACCTTC; len: 14; j_gene: TRBJ1-2; v_gene: TRBV25-1; d_gene: TRBD1; abundance: few
CDR3aa: CASSLGGQGYYEQYF; CDR3nt: TGTGCCAGCAGCTTAGGGGGACAGGGGTACTACGAGCAGTACTTC; len: 15; j_gene: TRBJ2-7; v_gene: TRBV7-6; d_gene: TRBD1; abundance: few
CDR3aa: CASSSGLRGYTF; CDR3nt: TGTGCCAGCAGTTCAGGGCTTAGGGGCTACACCTTC; len: 12; j_gene: TRBJ1-2; v_gene: TRBV6-6; d_gene: NA; abundance: few
CDR3aa: CASSGTRTDTQYF; CDR3nt: TGTGCCAGCAGCGGGACTCGCACAGATACGCAGTATTTT; len: 13; j_gene: TRBJ2-3; v_gene: TRBV9; d_gene: NA; abundance: once
CDR3aa: CSVGPGVGLTEAFF; CDR3nt: TGCAGCGTGGGGCCGGGGGTAGGGCTCACTGAAGCTTTCTTT; len: 14; j_gene: TRBJ1-1; v_gene: TRBV29-1; d_gene: NA; abundance: NA
CDR3aa: CSAHAGGSNEQYF; CDR3nt: TGCAGTGCTCACGCGGGGGGCTCGAACGAGCAGTACTTC; len: 13; j_gene: TRBJ2-7; v_gene: TRBV20-1; d_gene: TRBD2; abundance: few
CDR3aa: CASSLNPLAGAAEQYF; CDR3nt: TGTGCCAGCAGCTTAAATCCCCTAGCGGGGGCCGCTGAGCAGTACTTC; len: 16; j_gene: TRBJ2-7; v_gene: TRBV7-9; d_gene: TRBD2; abundance: few
CDR3aa: CASSLTGRSNEKLFF; CDR3nt: TGTGCCAGCAGCCTAACGGGACGGTCTAATGAAAAACTGTTTTTT; len: 15; j_gene: TRBJ1-4; v_gene: TRBV5-6; d_gene: NA; abundance: NA
CDR3aa: CASSEIRRLAFYEQYF; CDR3nt: TGCGCCAGCAGTGAGATTCGTCGGCTGGCCTTCTACGAGCAGTACTTC; len: 16; j_gene: TRBJ2-7; v_gene: TRBV10-2; d_gene: NA; abundance: few
CDR3aa: CASSLTREGYGYTF; CDR3nt: TGTGCCAGCAGCTTAACGAGGGAGGGCTATGGCTACACCTTC; len: 14; j_gene: TRBJ1-2; v_gene: TRBV11-2; d_gene: NA; abundance: few
CDR3aa: CSAIRDAKIRETQYF; CDR3nt: TGCAGTGCTATCCGGGACGCTAAAATCCGGGAGACCCAGTACTTC; len: 15; j_gene: TRBJ2-5; v_gene: TRBV20-1; d_gene: NA; abundance: NA
CDR3aa: CASSLLQDRVAFF; CDR3nt: TGTGCCAGCAGCCTACTACAGGACAGGGTAGCTTTCTTT; len: 13; j_gene: TRBJ1-1; v_gene: TRBV7-2; d_gene: TRBD1; abundance: NA
CDR3aa: CSVDGNSYNEQFF; CDR3nt: TGCAGCGTTGACGGGAACTCCTACAATGAGCAGTTCTTC; len: 13; j_gene: TRBJ2-1; v_gene: TRBV29-1; d_gene: NA; abundance: NA
CDR3aa: CASIRGGPPGELFF; CDR3nt: TGTGCCAGCATCAGGGGGGGCCCCCCCGGGGAGCTGTTTTTT; len: 14; j_gene: TRBJ2-2; v_gene: TRBV12-3/TRBV12-4; d_gene: NA; abundance: few
CDR3aa: CASSTDTGGNTEAFF; CDR3nt: TGCGCCAGCAGCACGGACACCGGAGGAAACACTGAAGCTTTCTTT; len: 15; j_gene: TRBJ1-1; v_gene: TRBV5-1; d_gene: NA; abundance: NA
CDR3aa: CASSLSTGGENIQYF; CDR3nt: TGTGCCAGCAGCTTAAGTACGGGAGGGGAGAACATTCAGTACTTC; len: 15; j_gene: TRBJ2-4; v_gene: TRBV5-5; d_gene: TRBD2; abundance: few
CDR3aa: CASSLIGRTSGSNEQFF; CDR3nt: TGTGCCAGCAGCTTAATAGGTCGGACTAGCGGGAGTAACGAGCAGTTCTTC; len: 17; j_gene: TRBJ2-1; v_gene: TRBV5-5; d_gene: TRBD2; abundance: few
CDR3aa: CATSQSLRAGPSYEQYF; CDR3nt: TGCGCCACCTCACAGTCCCTCCGGGCGGGACCCTCCTACGAGCAGTACTTC; len: 17; j_gene: TRBJ2-7; v_gene: TRBV5-1; d_gene: NA; abundance: NA
CDR3aa: CASSQITDTQYF; CDR3nt: TGTGCCAGCAGCCAGATCACAGATACGCAGTATTTT; len: 12; j_gene: TRBJ2-3; v_gene: TRBV7-9; d_gene: NA; abundance: NA
CDR3aa: CASSVGRGEQFF; CDR3nt: TGTGCCAGCAGCGTAGGTAGGGGTGAGCAGTTCTTC; len: 12; j_gene: TRBJ2-1; v_gene: TRBV9; d_gene: NA; abundance: NA
CDR3aa: CASTPLSVLTGELFF; CDR3nt: TGTGCCAGCACCCCCTTATCGGTGTTGACCGGGGAGCTGTTTTTT; len: 15; j_gene: TRBJ2-2; v_gene: TRBV7-2; d_gene: NA; abundance: many
CDR3aa: CASSESGRHEETQYF; CDR3nt: TGCGCCAGCAGTGAGTCAGGTCGACACGAGGAGACCCAGTACTTC; len: 15; j_gene: TRBJ2-5; v_gene: TRBV10-1; d_gene: NA; abundance: few
CDR3aa: CAISYRVEAQYF; CDR3nt: TGTGCCATTTCATACAGGGTAGAGGCCCAGTACTTC; len: 12; j_gene: TRBJ2-5; v_gene: TRBV25-1; d_gene: NA; abundance: NA
CDR3aa: CASSQDRGWTGELFF; CDR3nt: TGTGCCAGCAGCCAGGACAGGGGGTGGACCGGGGAGCTGTTTTTT; len: 15; j_gene: TRBJ2-2; v_gene: TRBV6-1; d_gene: TRBD1; abundance: few
CDR3aa: CSAREQRGGRTQYF; CDR3nt: TGCAGTGCTAGAGAGCAGCGGGGGGGTAGAACCCAGTACTTC; len: 14; j_gene: TRBJ2-5; v_gene: TRBV20-1; d_gene: TRBD2; abundance: few
CDR3aa: CASRELNTEAFF; CDR3nt: TGTGCCAGCAGGGAGTTGAACACTGAAGCTTTCTTT; len: 12; j_gene: TRBJ1-1; v_gene: TRBV2; d_gene: NA; abundance: many
CDR3aa: CASAGGGTVGNEQFF; CDR3nt: TGTGCCAGCGCTGGGGGCGGAACGGTGGGGAATGAGCAGTTCTTC; len: 15; j_gene: TRBJ2-1; v_gene: TRBV12-3/TRBV12-4; d_gene: NA; abundance: few
CDR3aa: CSAKGGPSYEQYF; CDR3nt: TGCAGTGCTAAGGGGGGGCCCTCCTACGAGCAGTACTTC; len: 13; j_gene: TRBJ2-7; v_gene: TRBV20-1; d_gene: NA; abundance: NA
CDR3aa: CSVVAEGNTEAFF; CDR3nt: TGCAGCGTTGTCGCGGAGGGGAACACTGAAGCTTTCTTT; len: 13; j_gene: TRBJ1-1; v_gene: TRBV29-1; d_gene: NA; abundance: few
CDR3aa: CASSPTLALVTDTQYF; CDR3nt: TGTGCCAGCAGCCCCACCCTAGCGCTCGTCACAGATACGCAGTATTTT; len: 16; j_gene: TRBJ2-3; v_gene: TRBV7-8; d_gene: NA; abundance: NA
CDR3aa: CASRQTVMNTEAFF; CDR3nt: TGTGCCAGTAGGCAAACCGTAATGAACACTGAAGCTTTCTTT; len: 14; j_gene: TRBJ1-1; v_gene: TRBV19; d_gene: NA; abundance: NA
CDR3aa: CASSLDGVLGGNTIYF; CDR3nt: TGTGCCAGCAGCTTAGACGGAGTCCTTGGGGGAAACACCATATATTTT; len: 16; j_gene: TRBJ1-3; v_gene: TRBV7-6; d_gene: NA; abundance: few
CDR3aa: CSARDKWGSYEQYF; CDR3nt: TGCAGTGCTAGAGATAAGTGGGGATCCTACGAGCAGTACTTC; len: 14; j_gene: TRBJ2-7; v_gene: TRBV20-1; d_gene: NA; abundance: many
CDR3aa: CASTPGLAGTSSYNEQFF; CDR3nt: TGTGCCAGCACACCAGGACTAGCGGGAACCAGCTCCTACAATGAGCAGTTCTTC; len: 18; j_gene: TRBJ2-1; v_gene: TRBV6-1; d_gene: TRBD2; abundance: few
CDR3aa: CSAVGSGIGSYNEQFF; CDR3nt: TGCAGTGCCGTAGGTAGCGGGATCGGGTCCTACAATGAGCAGTTCTTC; len: 16; j_gene: TRBJ2-1; v_gene: TRBV20-1; d_gene: TRBD2; abundance: NA
CDR3aa: CSARKTGANTGELFF; CDR3nt: TGCAGTGCTAGAAAGACCGGCGCGAACACCGGGGAGCTGTTTTTT; len: 15; j_gene: TRBJ2-2; v_gene: TRBV20-1; d_gene: NA; abundance: NA
CDR3aa: CASTGASRNYGYTF; CDR3nt: TGTGCCAGCACTGGGGCATCAAGGAACTATGGCTACACCTTC; len: 14; j_gene: TRBJ1-2; v_gene: TRBV12-3/TRBV12-4; d_gene: NA; abundance: few